The rows below give T cell receptor beta chains drawn from one sample of a study of shared clonotypes between healthy human individuals. The repertoire was sequenced with immunoSEQ multiplex PCR; TCRdb's copy has only in-frame clones and lacks some. The top ten clones hold 0.13% of a sample with millions of clones, roughly 94% of them seen once. The source material was naive CD4+ T cells sorted from blood. All receptors come from a man younger than 35 in good health. The CDR3 runs from the conserved cysteine through the conserved F or W.

cdr3_aa cdr3_length j_call v_call
CASSIAPIYGYTF 13 TRBJ1-2 TRBV19
CASSGAGANYGYTF 14 TRBJ1-2 TRBV9
CASSLRATEAFF 12 TRBJ1-1 TRBV7-2
CASKRTGSNYGYTF 14 TRBJ1-2 TRBV6-4
CASMAGGGETQYF 13 TRBJ2-5 TRBV25-1
CASSPGSGEETQYF 14 TRBJ2-5 TRBV18
CASSAQGATTDTQYF 15 TRBJ2-3 TRBV6-1
CASSFWGRTNTEAFF 15 TRBJ1-1 TRBV28
CSSWTSGTDTQYF 13 TRBJ2-3 TRBV29-1
CASSALAGAYEQYF 14 TRBJ2-7 TRBV25-1
CASSETGGFSEAFF 14 TRBJ1-1 TRBV28
CASSQDYTAWAGSNTEAFF 19 TRBJ1-1 TRBV4-1
CASSRRGGNSPLHF 14 TRBJ1-6 TRBV4-1
CASSPRDRGGEQYF 14 TRBJ2-7 TRBV27
CASSFPRGTDGSPLHF 16 TRBJ1-6 TRBV28
CASSQDGPGLGQGVGKAFF 19 TRBJ1-1 TRBV4-1
CAWNSDSPLNEQFF 14 TRBJ2-1 TRBV30
CASSRLLAGGSSGDTQYF 18 TRBJ2-3 TRBV4-2
CASGLAPGSPYEQYF 15 TRBJ2-7 TRBV12-5
CASSKKRELSYEQYF 15 TRBJ2-7 TRBV21-1
CASSPLEGITEAFF 14 TRBJ1-1 TRBV18
CASSPRESDPGPQHF 15 TRBJ1-5 TRBV9
CASSPEGQGYGYTF 14 TRBJ1-2 TRBV9
CASSSNIGGELFF 13 TRBJ2-2 TRBV28
CASSPPKGANYGYTF 15 TRBJ1-2 TRBV7-2
CASSEQTSGDIAKNIQYF 18 TRBJ2-4 TRBV6-1
CASRAGTVNTEAFF 14 TRBJ1-1 TRBV5-4
CASSGEGRYEQYF 13 TRBJ2-7 TRBV5-4
CASRLGAGAFF 11 TRBJ1-1 TRBV28
CASSSPAVTGELFF 14 TRBJ2-2 TRBV28
CASSLGAGSYNEQFF 15 TRBJ2-1 TRBV5-1
CASSPALSGGENIQYF 16 TRBJ2-4 TRBV4-3
CASSLSWGGHGYTF 14 TRBJ1-2 TRBV27
CASSLNSLGSYEQYF 15 TRBJ2-7 TRBV28
CASSLLDTQYF 11 TRBJ2-3 TRBV5-1
CASSGRATGELFF 13 TRBJ2-2 TRBV6-1
CASSQEPPRQYSNQPQHF 18 TRBJ1-5 TRBV4-1
CASSRAGLGVTNTEAFF 17 TRBJ1-1 TRBV25-1
CASKKDRSAGNTIYF 15 TRBJ1-3 TRBV11-2
CASSYRGTGPFEQYF 15 TRBJ2-7 TRBV5-6
CASSLRGTGVDEQYF 15 TRBJ2-7 TRBV4-3
CASSLQAGNNQPQHF 15 TRBJ1-5 TRBV7-8